This T cell receptor (beta chain) was sequenced during a study of blood T cell repertoires in COVID-19. Study as a whole: COVID-19 samples collected from the United States, Italy and Spain covered acute and convalescent phases. In each case, the material was cDNA or gDNA derived from T cells, B-cell-depleted T cells, or PBMCs.

This clone was picked up a small number of times. The CDR3 has 15 amino acids. Germline V CDR1 and CDR2: LNHNV, YYDKDF (reference sequence). Trimming took 0 bases from V and 4 from J, leaving 12 bases between them. As handled by the study authors: The assay estimated nucleated cells by amplifying reference gene primers. Profiled with immunoSEQ multiplex PCR; TCRdb holds only in-frame clones, not every one. V and J calls and clone size are copied from that table; D and trimming were computed from the DNA. This sample has more than 65,000 clones; about 89% occur once, and the top ten carry over 7%. The chain recombines TRBV15 with TRBJ1-2, with D unclear. This receptor was identified in a man aged 50 to 59 with acute or convalescent COVID-19. The specimen sequenced was peripheral blood. The CDR3 sequence is CATSRDLATRYGYTF. The CDR3 region has the DNA TGTGCCACCAGCAGAGATCTCGCCACACGCTATGGCTACACCTTC.